The entry below gives a single T cell receptor (beta chain) sequence along with its context. The clone's antigen remains unknown. Nothing much larger sits one base from this clone, and base qualities are not available. This specimen comes from a study of blood T cell repertoires in COVID-19 (dated by TCRdb to the early 2020s). For context, the study as a whole: Samples from collaborators originated in the United States, Italy and Spain and spanned both the acute and convalescent phases of COVID-19. The prospective study material was composed of cDNA or gDNA derived from T cells, B-cell-depleted T cells, or PBMCs. Subjects who had been exposed to COVID-19, were actively infected with it, or had recovered from it provided the deeply sampled blood TCRbeta repertoires that made up the dataset. The repertoires were released in a freely available public database intended as a resource for research on the immune response to SARS-CoV-2. The samples were drawn from two sources: the first 160 participants of the ongoing ImmuneRACE study, and 950 to 1,500 subjects contributed by 6 global collaborators. A de-identified subject ID, COVID-19 status, age in years and sex were almost always included in the sample metadata. Where available, HLA class I and class II types were taken from metadata supplied by the sample provider and were not determined by assay-based typing. General conclusions and limits of the study: The amount of clinical and demographic metadata varied by source and participant and was provided uncurated.

Each collaborating institution followed its own protocols to collect whole blood in K2EDTA tubes. For TCRbeta analysis, collaborators shipped samples as frozen whole blood, isolated PBMCs, or DNA extracted from either of those sample types. The immunoSEQ Assay, a bias-controlled multiplex PCR, was used to amplify TCRbeta CDR3 regions from genomic DNA. As for how the authors treated the data: Nucleated cell counts per sample were estimated from amplification of reference gene primers within the assay. To quantify the absolute abundance of each unique TCRbeta CDR3 rearrangement, sequence reads were collapsed and filtered. For each sample, productive Simpson clonality was calculated as the square root of Simpson's diversity index over productive rearrangements. TCRdb took this table from immuneACCESS and kept in-frame rearrangements with V and J called. Such tables lack part of the clones; where checked against another copy, unresolved V genes explain under half of the gap, and the rest is unexplained. Clone size and the V and J calls come from that table; the DNA yielded D and trimming. The sample table holds 60,000 to 80,000 clones, of which almost 85% were seen once. The top ten clonotypes cover approximately 25% of the sample.

CDR3 length: 16 amino acids, cysteine to phenylalanine. CDR3 DNA only is kept here, 48 bases in frame from base 1. V ends up 3 bases short and J 5 bases short, with an unmatched junction base count of 9. CDR1 and CDR2 (KGHSH, LQKENI) derive from the germline V gene. Rearrangement joined TRBV18 to TRBJ2-2; TRBD2 lines up with 7 middle nucleotides. This TCR was recovered from a man in his fifties with acute or convalescent COVID-19. Specimen: peripheral blood. The DNA reads TGTGCCAGCTCACCGGGACTATCGTCGGTTACCGGGGAGCTGTTTTTT. Translated, this is CASSPGLSSVTGELFF.